This T cell receptor beta chain was captured by sequencing in a study of CD8 T cells in ankylosing spondylitis. Study results and limitations: Researchers reportedly found disease-linked clones significantly enriched in matched ankylosing spondylitis synovial fluid.

With respect to this clonotype: Its antigen is not identified.

The CDR3 totals 17 residues. V was cut by 0 bases and J by 3 bases, with 15 bases left in between. Germline CDR1 reads SGHRS; CDR2 reads YFSETQ. Quantitative 5'-RACE was performed with molecular barcodes, and it yielded the TCR beta libraries. TCRdb re-called the 5' RACE reads with MiXCR, one entry per CDR3 protein. The sample includes 220,000 or so distinct CDR3 sequences, roughly 10% of them seen just once. The J gene is TRBJ1-4, the V gene TRBV5-1; TRBD1 is a possible D gene (6 bases). The TCR was taken from a male donor with ankylosing spondylitis or in good health (not recorded which). The sample comprised blood, either unsorted or a sorted T cell fraction (not recorded which). Written as DNA, the CDR3 is TGCGCCAGCAGCTTGGTGGGGCAGGGGATGGCTAATGAAAAACTGTTTTTT. Amino acids: CASSLVGQGMANEKLFF.